The clone carrying this T cell receptor (beta chain) showed up just a few times. What it binds is not known. Per germline, CDR1 SGDLS and CDR2 YYNGEE. Trimming at V came to 7 bases and at J to 2 bases, leaving 5 bases not matched to a gene. The CDR3 has 13 amino acids. This sample is drawn from a study of T cell repertoires in cytomegalovirus infection. Study-wide points: Cumulated frequencies of public TCR beta families served to identify carriers of CMV plus the relevant HLA.

Using its own MiXCR run on the reads, TCRdb lists one record per CDR3 protein. This table holds some 800,000 distinct CDR3 sequences, 32% found once. V gene TRBV9 combines with J gene TRBJ2-5; 7 nucleotides line up with TRBD1. This TCR was sampled from a human donor in good health (CMV status not recorded). Some clones in this sample may be carry-over from other donors' samples. This specimen was cultured CD8+ T cells from PBMCs, taken from culture after CMV antigen stimulation. CDR3 in amino acids: CASSGTDQETQYF. The CDR3 region has the DNA TGTGCCAGCTCTGGGACAGATCAAGAGACCCAGTACTTC.